This T cell receptor (beta chain) comes out of a study of shared T cell receptors in the human thymus. TCRdb's copy holds only in-frame clones and misses some; the assay was immunoSEQ multiplex PCR. This table holds approximately 400,000 clones, roughly 94% found once. The CDR3 contains 16 residues. Germline CDR1 SGHRS, CDR2 YFSETQ. V lost 2 bases, J lost 1 base, and 15 bases lay in between. The chain combines TRBV5-1 with TRBJ1-2, with D possibly TRBD1 on 6 matching bases. The receptor was derived from a human donor. The sequenced material came from thymocytes. The CDR3: CASSFGLQGLNYGYTF. In nucleotides, the CDR3 is TGCGCCAGCAGCTTCGGGCTTCAGGGGCTTAACTATGGCTACACCTTC.